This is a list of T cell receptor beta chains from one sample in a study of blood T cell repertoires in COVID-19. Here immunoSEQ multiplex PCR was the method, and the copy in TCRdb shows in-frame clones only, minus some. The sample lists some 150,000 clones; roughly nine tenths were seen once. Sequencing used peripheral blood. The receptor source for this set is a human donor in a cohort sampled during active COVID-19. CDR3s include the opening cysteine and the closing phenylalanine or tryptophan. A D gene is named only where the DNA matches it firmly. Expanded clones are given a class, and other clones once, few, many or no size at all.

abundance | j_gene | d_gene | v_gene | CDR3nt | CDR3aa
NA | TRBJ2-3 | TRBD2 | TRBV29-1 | TGCAGCGTTGAAGAGGGACTAGCGGGGGGCACAGATACGCAGTATTTT | CSVEEGLAGGTDTQYF
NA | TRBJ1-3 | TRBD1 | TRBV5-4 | TGTGCCAGCAGCTGGACAGGGGCTAACACCATATATTTT | CASSWTGANTIYF
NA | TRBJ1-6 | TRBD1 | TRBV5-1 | TGCGCCAGCACCCGGGACAGGGGTGGTTCACCCCTCCACTTT | CASTRDRGGSPLHF
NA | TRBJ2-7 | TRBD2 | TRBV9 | TGTGCCAGCAGCGCACTAGCGGGGGGCTCCTACGAGCAGTACTTC | CASSALAGGSYEQYF
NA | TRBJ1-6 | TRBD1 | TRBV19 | TGTGCCAGTAGTCCAGGGGGTGGGTCACCCCTCCACTTT | CASSPGGGSPLHF
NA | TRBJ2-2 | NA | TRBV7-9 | TGTGCCAGCACCCCCAGGGGAAGGGGCGAGAGCGGGGAGCTGTTTTTT | CASTPRGRGESGELFF
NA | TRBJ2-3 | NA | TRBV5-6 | TGTGCCAGCAAGGAGGGGGGGCGCACAGATACGCAGTATTTT | CASKEGGRTDTQYF
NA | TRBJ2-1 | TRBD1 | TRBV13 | TGTGCCAGCACCCCACAAGGGGGCCCCTACAATGAGCAGTTCTTC | CASTPQGGPYNEQFF
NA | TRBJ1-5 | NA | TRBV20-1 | TGCAGTGCTAGTTATACAGGGCCCAATCAGCCCCAGCATTTT | CSASYTGPNQPQHF
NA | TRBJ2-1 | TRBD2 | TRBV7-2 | TGTGCCAGCAGCCCGAGCGGGGGGGCCGGGGTTGAGCAGTTCTTC | CASSPSGGAGVEQFF
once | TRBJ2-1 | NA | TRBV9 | TGTGCCAGCAGCGTAGAAACTAACAATGAGCAGTTCTTC | CASSVETNNEQFF
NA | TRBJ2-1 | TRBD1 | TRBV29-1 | TGCAGCATTTCACCCCAACAGGGGGTCAATAATGAGCAGTTCTTC | CSISPQQGVNNEQFF
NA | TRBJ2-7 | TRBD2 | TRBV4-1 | TGCGCCAGCAGCCTTTCACTAGCGGGGGTTCCCGAGCAGTACTTC | CASSLSLAGVPEQYF
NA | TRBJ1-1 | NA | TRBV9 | TGTGCCAGCAGCGTAGAGGCAGGGAGGACTGAAGCTTTCTTT | CASSVEAGRTEAFF
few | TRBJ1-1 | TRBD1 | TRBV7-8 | TGTGCCAGCAGCACCGAGACAGGGAATGCTTTCTTT | CASSTETGNAFF
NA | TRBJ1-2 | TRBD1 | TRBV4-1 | TGCGCCAGCAGCCAAGACGTGGGCAGGGGGCCCGGCTACACCTTC | CASSQDVGRGPGYTF
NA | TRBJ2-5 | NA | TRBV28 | TGTGCCAGCAGTTTTAACAGACAAGAGACCCAGTACTTC | CASSFNRQETQYF
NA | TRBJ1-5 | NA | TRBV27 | TGTGCCAGCAGTCCGGCAAGAGGTCAGCCCCAGCATTTT | CASSPARGQPQHF
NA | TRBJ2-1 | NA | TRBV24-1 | TGTGCCACCAGTGATTTGCACGGGGATGTCAATGAGCAGTTCTTC | CATSDLHGDVNEQFF
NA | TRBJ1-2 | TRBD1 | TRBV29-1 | TGCAGCGCCGGTCTACAGGGGTGGAATGGCTACACCTTC | CSAGLQGWNGYTF
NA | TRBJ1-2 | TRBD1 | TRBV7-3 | TGTGCCAGCAGCCTGGACAGGGACTATGGCTACACCTTC | CASSLDRDYGYTF
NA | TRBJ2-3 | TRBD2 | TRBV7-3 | TGTGCCAGCAGCTTAATAGCGGGGGGGCCAGGGGATACGCAGTATTTT | CASSLIAGGPGDTQYF
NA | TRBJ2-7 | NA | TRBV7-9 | TGTGCCAGCAGCTTTCAGTGGTCCAGGCCGACGTACGAGCAGTACTTC | CASSFQWSRPTYEQYF
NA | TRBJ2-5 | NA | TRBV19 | TGTGCCAGTAGTGGGCAACAGGGTCCCGGGCAGACCCAGTACTTC | CASSGQQGPGQTQYF
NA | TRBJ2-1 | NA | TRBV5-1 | TGCGCCAGCAGCTTTAGGGCGGGCTATGAGCAGTTCTTC | CASSFRAGYEQFF
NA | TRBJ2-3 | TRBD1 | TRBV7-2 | TGTGCCAGCAGCTGGGGACAGGGGGAGGGAGCAGATACGCAGTATTTT | CASSWGQGEGADTQYF
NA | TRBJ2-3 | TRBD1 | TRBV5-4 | TGTGCCAGCAGCTCGATTGGGACAGGGGGATTTTTCGGGACAGATACGCAGTATTTT | CASSSIGTGGFFGTDTQYF
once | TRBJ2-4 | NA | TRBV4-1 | TGCGCCAGCAGCCCAACAGGGACCTTCGAAAACATTCAGTACTTC | CASSPTGTFENIQYF
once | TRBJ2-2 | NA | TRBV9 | TGTGCCAGCAGCCGCGGGACAGTGAACACCGGGGAGCTGTTTTTT | CASSRGTVNTGELFF
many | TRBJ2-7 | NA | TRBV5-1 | TGCGCCAGCAGCTTGGACAGGGACAACGAGCAGTACTTC | CASSLDRDNEQYF
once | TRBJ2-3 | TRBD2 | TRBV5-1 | TGCGCCAGCAGCTTGCTCCCCGTCGTACTAGCGGGGGGGCACCGGACAGATACGCAGTATTTT | CASSLLPVVLAGGHRTDTQYF
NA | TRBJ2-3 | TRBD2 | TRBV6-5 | TGTGCCAGCAGTTACTCACGGGGGGTCACAGATACGCAGTATTTT | CASSYSRGVTDTQYF
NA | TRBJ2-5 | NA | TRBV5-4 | TGTGCCAGCAGCCCGAACAGGGCAGAGACCCAGTACTTC | CASSPNRAETQYF
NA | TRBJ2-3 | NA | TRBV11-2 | TGTGCCAGCAGCCCCGACCGGGGTATCACAGATACGCAGTATTTT | CASSPDRGITDTQYF
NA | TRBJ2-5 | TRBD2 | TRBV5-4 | TGTGCCAGCAGCCCATCGGGGGGCCAAGAGACCCAGTACTTC | CASSPSGGQETQYF
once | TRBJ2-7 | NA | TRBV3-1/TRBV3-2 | TGTGCCAGCAGCCTAGGAGGGGGCCGGGAGCAGTACTTC | CASSLGGGREQYF
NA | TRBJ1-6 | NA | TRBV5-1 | TGCGCCAGCAGCTTGGAGCCCAGGGTTGGTTCACCCCTCCACTTT | CASSLEPRVGSPLHF
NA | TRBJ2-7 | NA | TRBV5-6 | TGTGCCAGCAGCTTGAGGCTCAGGGCTCACGAGCAGTACTTC | CASSLRLRAHEQYF
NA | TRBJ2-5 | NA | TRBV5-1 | TGCGCCAGCAGCTTGGGGCCCGAGGGTTCCTTACAAGAGACCCAGTACTTC | CASSLGPEGSLQETQYF
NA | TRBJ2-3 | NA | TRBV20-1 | TGCAGTGCTAGTCTGGGCAGGGGATACAAAGATACGCAGTATTTT | CSASLGRGYKDTQYF
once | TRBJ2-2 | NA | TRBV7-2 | TGTGCCAGCAGGTCTCTCGCGAGCACCGGGGAGCTGTTTTTT | CASRSLASTGELFF
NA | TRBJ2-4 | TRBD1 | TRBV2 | TGTGCCAGCAGTGAAGCCCGGGGACAGGGTACTCAGTACTTC | CASSEARGQGTQYF
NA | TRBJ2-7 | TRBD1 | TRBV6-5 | TGTGCCAGCAGCCCCATGGGACAGGGCTACGAGCAGTACTTC | CASSPMGQGYEQYF
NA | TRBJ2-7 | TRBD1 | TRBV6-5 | TGTGCCAGCAGCCGCTGGACAGGGAGCACCTACGAGCAGTACTTC | CASSRWTGSTYEQYF
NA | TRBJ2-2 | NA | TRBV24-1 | TGTGCCACCAGTGAACCTGGGGGGTCCGGGGAGCTGTTTTTT | CATSEPGGSGELFF
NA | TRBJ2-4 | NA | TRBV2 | TGTGCCAGCAGTCTATTTTCTTTAGCCAAAAACATTCAGTACTTC | CASSLFSLAKNIQYF
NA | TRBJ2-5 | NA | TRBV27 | TGTGCCAGCAGTTTTTCCTCTCCCCTGGAGACCCAGTACTTC | CASSFSSPLETQYF
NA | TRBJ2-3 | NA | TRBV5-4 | TGTGCCAGCAGCTTCCGGGATTCCGGGACAGATACGCAGTATTTT | CASSFRDSGTDTQYF